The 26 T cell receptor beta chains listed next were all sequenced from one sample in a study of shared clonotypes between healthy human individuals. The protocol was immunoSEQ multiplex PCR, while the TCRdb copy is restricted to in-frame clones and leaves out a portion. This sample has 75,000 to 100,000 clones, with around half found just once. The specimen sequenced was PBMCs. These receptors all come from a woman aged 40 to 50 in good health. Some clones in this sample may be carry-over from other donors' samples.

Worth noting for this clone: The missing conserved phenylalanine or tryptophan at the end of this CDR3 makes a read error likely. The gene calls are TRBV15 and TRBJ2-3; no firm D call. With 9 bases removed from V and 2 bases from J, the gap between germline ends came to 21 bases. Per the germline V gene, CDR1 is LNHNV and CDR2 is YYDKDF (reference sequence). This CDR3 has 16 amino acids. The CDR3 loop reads CATDPGNSRPTDTQYL. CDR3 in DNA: TGTGCCACAGACCCAGGTAATAGTAGGCCCACAGATACGCAGTATCTT.

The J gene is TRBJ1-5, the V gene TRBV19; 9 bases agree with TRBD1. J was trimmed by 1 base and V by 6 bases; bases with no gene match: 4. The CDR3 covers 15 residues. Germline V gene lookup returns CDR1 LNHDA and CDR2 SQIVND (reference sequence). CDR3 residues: CASRGDRASNQPQHF. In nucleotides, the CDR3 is TGTGCCAGTAGGGGGGACAGGGCGAGCAATCAGCCCCAGCATTTT.

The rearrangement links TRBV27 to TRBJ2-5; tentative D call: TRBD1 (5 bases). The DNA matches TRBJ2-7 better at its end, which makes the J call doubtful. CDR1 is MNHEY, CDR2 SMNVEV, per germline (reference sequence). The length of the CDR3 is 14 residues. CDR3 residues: CASSLRRQLHEQYF. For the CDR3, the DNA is TGTGCCAGCAGTCTCCGAAGACAGCTCCACGAGCAGTACTTC.

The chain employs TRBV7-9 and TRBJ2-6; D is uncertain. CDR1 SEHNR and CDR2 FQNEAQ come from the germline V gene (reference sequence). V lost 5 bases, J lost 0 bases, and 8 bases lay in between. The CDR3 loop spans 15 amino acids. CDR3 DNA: TGTGCCAGCAGCATCCACAGCTCTGGGGCCAACGTCCTGACTTTC. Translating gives CASSIHSSGANVLTF.

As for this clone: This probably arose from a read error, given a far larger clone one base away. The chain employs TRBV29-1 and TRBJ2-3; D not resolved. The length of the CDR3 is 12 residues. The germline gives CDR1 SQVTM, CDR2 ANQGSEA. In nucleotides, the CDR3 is TGCAGCGTTGACCCTGGCACAGATAGGCAGTATTTT. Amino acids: CSVDPGTDRQYF.

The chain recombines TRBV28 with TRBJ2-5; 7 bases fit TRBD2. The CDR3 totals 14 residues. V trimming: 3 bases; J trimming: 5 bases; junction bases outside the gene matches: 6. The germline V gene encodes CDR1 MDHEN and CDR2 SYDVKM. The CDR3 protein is CASSFAGVVETQYF. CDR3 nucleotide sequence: TGTGCCAGCAGTTTTGCGGGAGTGGTGGAGACCCAGTACTTC.

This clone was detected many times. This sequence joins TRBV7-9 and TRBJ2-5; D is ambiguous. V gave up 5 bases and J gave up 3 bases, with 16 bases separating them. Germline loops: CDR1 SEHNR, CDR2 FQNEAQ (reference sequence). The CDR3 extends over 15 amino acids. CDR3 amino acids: CASSPPGLWEETQYF. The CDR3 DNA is TGTGCCAGCAGCCCTCCGGGTCTTTGGGAAGAGACCCAGTACTTC.

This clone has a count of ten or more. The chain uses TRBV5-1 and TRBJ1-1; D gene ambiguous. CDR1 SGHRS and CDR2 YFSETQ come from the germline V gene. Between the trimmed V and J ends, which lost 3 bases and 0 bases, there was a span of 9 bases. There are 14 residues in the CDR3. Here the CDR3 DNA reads TGCGCCAGCAGCTCGTCAGTTATGAACACTGAAGCTTTCTTT. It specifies CASSSSVMNTEAFF.

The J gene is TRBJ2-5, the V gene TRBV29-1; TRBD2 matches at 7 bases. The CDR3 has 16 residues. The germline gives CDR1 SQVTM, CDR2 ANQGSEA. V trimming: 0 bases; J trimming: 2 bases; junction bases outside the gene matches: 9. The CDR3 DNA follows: TGCAGCGTTGAAGATCCGGCCGGGAGGATACAAGAGACCCAGTACTTC. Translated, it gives CSVEDPAGRIQETQYF.

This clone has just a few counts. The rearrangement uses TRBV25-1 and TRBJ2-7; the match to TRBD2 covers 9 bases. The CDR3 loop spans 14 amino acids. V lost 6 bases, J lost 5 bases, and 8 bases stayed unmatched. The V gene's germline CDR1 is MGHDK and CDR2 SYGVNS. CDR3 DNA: TGTGCCAGCAGAAATAGCGGGAGAGCGGACGAGCAGTACTTC. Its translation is CASRNSGRADEQYF.

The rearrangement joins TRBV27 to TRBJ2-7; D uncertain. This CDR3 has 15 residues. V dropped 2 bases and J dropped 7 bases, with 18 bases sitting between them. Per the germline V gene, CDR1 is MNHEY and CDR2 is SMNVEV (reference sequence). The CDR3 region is CASSLLAGNTGEQYF. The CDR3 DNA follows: TGTGCCAGCAGTTTACTGGCAGGCAACACTGGGGAGCAGTACTTC.

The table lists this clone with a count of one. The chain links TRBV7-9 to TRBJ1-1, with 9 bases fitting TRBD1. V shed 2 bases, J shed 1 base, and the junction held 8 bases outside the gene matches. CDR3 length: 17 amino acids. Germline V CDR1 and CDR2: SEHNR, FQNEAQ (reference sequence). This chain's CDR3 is CASSLWGTGHRNTEAFF. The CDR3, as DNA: TGTGCCAGCAGCTTATGGGGGACAGGGCATAGGAACACTGAAGCTTTCTTT.

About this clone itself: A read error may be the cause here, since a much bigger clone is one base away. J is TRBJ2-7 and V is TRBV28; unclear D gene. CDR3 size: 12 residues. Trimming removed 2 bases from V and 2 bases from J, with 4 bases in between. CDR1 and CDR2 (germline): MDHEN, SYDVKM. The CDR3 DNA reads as TGTGCCAGCAGTTTAGGGGCCTACGAGCAGTACTTC. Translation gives CASSLGAYEQYF.

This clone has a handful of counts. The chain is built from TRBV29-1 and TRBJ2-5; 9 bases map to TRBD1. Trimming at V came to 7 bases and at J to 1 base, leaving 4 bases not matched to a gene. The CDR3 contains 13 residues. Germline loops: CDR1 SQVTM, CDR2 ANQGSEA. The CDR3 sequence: CSADRGSQETQYF. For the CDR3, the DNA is TGCAGCGCCGACAGGGGGAGCCAAGAGACCCAGTACTTC.

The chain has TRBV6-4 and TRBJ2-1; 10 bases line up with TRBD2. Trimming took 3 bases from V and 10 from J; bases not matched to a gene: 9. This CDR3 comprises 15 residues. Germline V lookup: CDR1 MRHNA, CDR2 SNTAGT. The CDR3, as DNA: TGTGCCAGCAGTGAATCTAGCGGGAGCACGGACGAGCAGTTCTTC. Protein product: CASSESSGSTDEQFF.

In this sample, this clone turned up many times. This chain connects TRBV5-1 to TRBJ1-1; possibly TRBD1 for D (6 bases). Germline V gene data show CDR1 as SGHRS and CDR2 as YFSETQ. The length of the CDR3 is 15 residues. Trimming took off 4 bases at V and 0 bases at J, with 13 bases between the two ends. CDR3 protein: CASSPPGAMNTEAFF. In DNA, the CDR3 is TGCGCCAGCAGCCCTCCGGGGGCCATGAACACTGAAGCTTTCTTT.

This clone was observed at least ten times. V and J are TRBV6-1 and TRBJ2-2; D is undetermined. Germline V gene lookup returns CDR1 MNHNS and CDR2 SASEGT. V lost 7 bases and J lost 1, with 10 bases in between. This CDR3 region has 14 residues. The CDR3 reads CASIHYKNTGELFF. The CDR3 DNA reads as TGTGCCAGCATTCACTACAAGAACACCGGGGAGCTGTTTTTT.

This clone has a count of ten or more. CDR3 nucleotides: TGTGCCAGCAGCCCCCGACTAGCGGGAGAACTCGAGCAGTACTTC. Translating it yields CASSPRLAGELEQYF. This chain connects TRBV13 to TRBJ2-7; TRBD2 matches at 12 bases. Unmatched junction bases numbered 8, after V lost 5 bases and J lost 6 bases. The CDR3 loop spans 15 amino acids. Germline assignment: CDR1 PRHDT and CDR2 FYEKMQ (reference sequence). The entire variable domain, with the rest obtained from reference TRBV13 and TRBJ2-7, is as follows: AAGVIQSPRHLIKEKRETATLKCYPIPRHDTVYWYQQGPGQDPQFLISFYEKMQSDKGSIPDRFSAQQFSDYHSELNMSSLELGDSALYFCASSPRLAGELEQYFGPGTRLTVT.

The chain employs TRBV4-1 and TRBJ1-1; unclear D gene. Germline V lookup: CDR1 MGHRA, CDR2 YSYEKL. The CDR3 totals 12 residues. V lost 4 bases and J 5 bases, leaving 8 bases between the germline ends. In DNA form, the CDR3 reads TGCGCCAGCAGCCCAAGAGGGACTGAAGCTTTCTTT. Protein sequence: CASSPRGTEAFF.

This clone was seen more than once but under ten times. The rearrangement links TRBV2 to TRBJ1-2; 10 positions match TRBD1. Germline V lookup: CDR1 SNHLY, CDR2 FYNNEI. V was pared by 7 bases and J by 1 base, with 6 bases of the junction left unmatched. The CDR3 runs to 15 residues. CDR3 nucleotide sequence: TGTGCCAGCAAGTCCGGGACAGGGGATAACTATGGCTACACCTTC. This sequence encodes CASKSGTGDNYGYTF.

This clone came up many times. The CDR3: CASSRQGMNTEAFF. CDR3 coding DNA: TGTGCCAGCAGCAGACAGGGAATGAACACTGAAGCTTTCTTT. This sequence joins TRBV7-3 and TRBJ1-1, with TRBD1 matching 7 bases. The CDR3 is 14 residues long. CDR1 and CDR2 (germline): SGHTA, FQGTGA. The ends lost 5 bases at V and 0 bases at J; junction bases unmatched: 3.

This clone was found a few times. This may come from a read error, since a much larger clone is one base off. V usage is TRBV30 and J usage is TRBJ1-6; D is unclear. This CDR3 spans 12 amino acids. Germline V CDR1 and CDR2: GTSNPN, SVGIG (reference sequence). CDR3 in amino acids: CAWSVEGTPPHF. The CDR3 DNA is TGTGCCTGGAGTGTTGAGGGAACACCCCCCCACTTT.

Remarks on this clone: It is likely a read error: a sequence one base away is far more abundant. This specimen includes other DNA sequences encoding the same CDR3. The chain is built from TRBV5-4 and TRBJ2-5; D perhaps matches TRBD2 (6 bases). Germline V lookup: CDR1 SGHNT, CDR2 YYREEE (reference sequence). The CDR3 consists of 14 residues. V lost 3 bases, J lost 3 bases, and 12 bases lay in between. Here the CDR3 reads CASSSTVAEETQYF. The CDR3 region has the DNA TGTGCCAGCAGCTCCACTGTAGCGGAAGAGACCCAGTACTTC.

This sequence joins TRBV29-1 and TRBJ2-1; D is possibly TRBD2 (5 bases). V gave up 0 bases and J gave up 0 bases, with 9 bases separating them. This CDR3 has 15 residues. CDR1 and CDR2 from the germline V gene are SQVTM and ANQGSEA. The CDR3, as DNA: TGCAGCGTTGAAGAGGCTAGCCTCTCCTACAATGAGCAGTTCTTC. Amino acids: CSVEEASLSYNEQFF.

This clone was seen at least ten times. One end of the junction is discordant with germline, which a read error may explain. The CDR3 sequence is CASSVGTGGSEALF. CDR3 bases: TGTGCCAGCAGCGTGGGGACAGGGGGCTCCGAGGCTCTCTTC. The chain recombines TRBV9 with TRBJ1-1, with 12 nucleotides matching TRBD1. The CDR3 totals 14 residues. In germline, CDR1 is SGDLS, CDR2 YYNGEE.

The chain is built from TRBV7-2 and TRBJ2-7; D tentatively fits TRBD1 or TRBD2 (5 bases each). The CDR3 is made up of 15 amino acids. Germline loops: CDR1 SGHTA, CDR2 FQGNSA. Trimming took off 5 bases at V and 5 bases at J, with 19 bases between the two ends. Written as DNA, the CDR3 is TGTGCCAGCAGCACCGGGGCCCCAAGACGAGACGAGCAGTACTTC. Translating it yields CASSTGAPRRDEQYF.